This TCR beta chain came from a study of T cell changes during pregnancy in multiple sclerosis. Looked up from germline, CDR1 is SGHTA and CDR2 is FQGTGA. V gave up 3 bases and J gave up 6 bases; unmatched junction bases: 10. This CDR3 has 16 amino acids. Using immunoSEQ multiplex PCR, the repertoire was profiled, and TCRdb retains in-frame clones only, with some absent. The sample holds around 66,000 clones, 91% seen once. The sequence was collected from a female donor in good health, enrolled as a control in a pregnancy study. V usage is TRBV7-3 and J usage is TRBJ2-2; 7 bases are a match to TRBD2. Sequenced here: peripheral blood, sampled after pregnancy. The CDR3 here is CASSFLAGGGAGELFF. DNA of the CDR3: TGTGCCAGCAGCTTTCTAGCCGGGGGAGGGGCCGGGGAGCTGTTTTTT.